The 30 T cell receptor beta chains below come from one sample, sequenced in a study of shared clonotypes between healthy human individuals. Sequencing used immunoSEQ multiplex PCR; TCRdb keeps in-frame clones, though not all of them. The table records millions of clones, more than 90% of them present only once. The specimen sequenced was naive CD4+ T cells sorted from blood. Documented subset: CD45RA+ positively selected. The receptors derive from a man aged 18 to 35 in good health.

CDR3 region: CSVEDRQGSKTQYF. Here the CDR3 DNA reads TGCAGCGTTGAAGATCGCCAGGGGAGTAAGACCCAGTACTTC. The chain links TRBV29-1 to TRBJ2-5; possibly TRBD1 for D (6 bases). The germline CDR1 and CDR2 sequences are SQVTM and ANQGSEA. This CDR3 region has 14 residues. Between the trimmed V and J ends, which lost 0 bases and 6 bases, there was a span of 14 bases.

V gene TRBV10-3 combines with J gene TRBJ2-3; D assignment may be TRBD1 or TRBD2 (5 bases each). The V end lost 6 bases, the J end lost 0 bases, and 10 bases lay between the germline ends. Germline V CDR1 and CDR2: ENHRY, SYGVKD. The CDR3 is made up of 14 amino acids. The CDR3 coding sequence is TGTGCCATCAGGGGGACCTCTAGCACAGATACGCAGTATTTT. Amino acids: CAIRGTSSTDTQYF.

Of note for this clone: The same CDR3 arises from other DNA sequences in this sample as well. The chain carries TRBV7-2 and TRBJ2-5; D gene uncertain. CDR1 SGHTA and CDR2 FQGNSA come from the germline V gene. This CDR3 has 12 amino acids. Trimming left V 3 bases short and J 1 base short, with 3 bases between. CDR3: CASSFSQETQYF. CDR3 nucleotide sequence: TGTGCCAGCAGCTTCTCCCAAGAGACCCAGTACTTC.

Comments on this clone: The sample contains more than one DNA sequence encoding this CDR3. The chain has TRBV5-1 and TRBJ2-6, with 7 nucleotides matching TRBD1. Germline assignment: CDR1 SGHRS and CDR2 YFSETQ. V lost 0 bases and J lost 4; bases outside the gene matches: 4. The CDR3 contains 16 residues. CDR3 sequence: CASSLEGAPGANVLTF. CDR3 sequence (DNA): TGCGCCAGCAGCTTGGAGGGGGCGCCGGGGGCCAACGTCCTGACTTTC.

V and J are TRBV11-3 and TRBJ2-1; D unclear. This CDR3 spans 15 amino acids. The V and J ends lost 1 base and 5 bases respectively, with 12 bases between them. In germline, CDR1 is SGHNT, CDR2 YENEEA. The CDR3 nucleotides are TGTGCCAGCAGCTTAGGCGCGGCGTCTAACAATGAGCAGTTCTTC. This translates into CASSLGAASNNEQFF. The full variable domain, rest sourced from reference TRBV11-3 and TRBJ2-1, is EAGVVQSPRYKIIEKKQPVAFWCNPISGHNTLYWYLQNLGQGPELLIRYENEEAVDDSQLPKDRFSAERLKGVDSTLKIQPAELGDSAVYLCASSLGAASNNEQFFGPGTRLTVL.

This chain joins TRBV9 and TRBJ1-2, with 11 positions matching TRBD1. The V gene's germline CDR1 is SGDLS and CDR2 YYNGEE. The V gene end was trimmed by 2 bases and the J gene end by 5 bases; junction bases not matched to a gene: 5. The CDR3 is 15 residues long. CDR3 DNA: TGTGCCAGCAGCGTTGGACAGGGGGCGAGGTATGGCTACACCTTC. Translation: CASSVGQGARYGYTF.

The rearrangement links TRBV12-5 to TRBJ2-5; the D gene is possibly TRBD1 (6 bases). Deletions cut 5 bases from V and 0 bases from J, with 16 bases between. CDR1 and CDR2 from the germline V gene are LGHNT and FRNRAP. The CDR3 totals 16 residues. CDR3 in DNA: TGTGCTAGTGGTCTAGCACAGGGTACCCACCAAGAGACCCAGTACTTC. Translation: CASGLAQGTHQETQYF.

This clone was detected only a few times. The same CDR3 is also encoded by other DNA sequences in this sample. This chain's CDR3 is CASSAGQPQHF. The DNA of the CDR3 is TGTGCCAGCAGTGCCGGGCAGCCCCAGCATTTT. The chain recombines TRBV2 with TRBJ1-5; D unresolved. The CDR3 runs 11 residues. Looked up from germline, CDR1 is SNHLY and CDR2 is FYNNEI. The V gene lost 4 bases and the J gene lost 7 bases, with 5 bases spanning the gap.

The rearrangement links TRBV11-2 to TRBJ1-2; TRBD1 might be the D (6 bases). Trimming cost V 5 bases and J 4 bases, with 14 bases left between them. Germline V CDR1 and CDR2: SGHAT, FQNNGV. The CDR3 extends over 14 amino acids. The CDR3 sequence: CASSRPGELYGYTF. CDR3 DNA: TGTGCCAGCAGCCGCCCAGGGGAGCTCTATGGCTACACCTTC.

The chain has TRBV7-2 and TRBJ2-5; D is ambiguous. The CDR3 totals 15 residues. Between the trimmed V and J ends, which lost 0 bases and 0 bases, there was a span of 8 bases. Germline CDR1 and CDR2: SGHTA and FQGNSA. CDR3 amino acids: CASSLASTNQETQYF. In DNA form, the CDR3 reads TGTGCCAGCAGCTTAGCGAGCACTAACCAAGAGACCCAGTACTTC.

The CDR3 DNA is TGTGCCAGCAGTCCCGGGACAGGGGGCAGAGGGCAGTACTTC. This sequence encodes CASSPGTGGRGQYF. The chain joins TRBV6-5 to TRBJ2-7, with 12 bases lining up with TRBD1. CDR3 length: 14 amino acids. Germline CDR1 MNHEY, CDR2 SVGAGI. V dropped 5 bases and J dropped 9; count of bases not matched to a gene: 8.

This rearrangement joins TRBV7-2 to TRBJ2-5, with D maybe TRBD2 (6 bases). V was cut by 0 bases and J by 5 bases, with 22 bases left in between. CDR3 size: 18 residues. Germline V gene data show CDR1 as SGHTA and CDR2 as FQGNSA. CDR3 DNA: TGTGCCAGCAGCTTAGCGCTTTTTGCGTCGCGGGGTCAGGAGACCCAGTACTTC. Protein sequence: CASSLALFASRGQETQYF.

The rearrangement links TRBV6-6 to TRBJ2-1, with D possibly called TRBD1 or TRBD2 (5 bases each). V was trimmed by 10 bases and J by 6 bases, leaving 16 bases between them. CDR3 length: 13 residues. Germline lookup yields CDR1 MNHNY and CDR2 SVGAGI (reference sequence). Here the CDR3 reads CATTQRGINEQFF. The CDR3 bases are TGTGCCACCACCCAGAGGGGCATCAATGAGCAGTTCTTC.

The chain links TRBV11-2 to TRBJ2-2; no clear D. With 5 bases removed from V and 9 bases from J, the gap between germline ends came to 7 bases. The CDR3 is made up of 11 amino acids. CDR1 SGHAT and CDR2 FQNNGV come from the germline V gene. The CDR3 protein is CASSPWRELFF. As DNA, the CDR3 is TGTGCCAGCAGCCCTTGGCGGGAGCTGTTTTTT.

The chain is built from TRBV4-3 and TRBJ1-2; D perhaps matches TRBD1 (5 bases). Germline V CDR1 and CDR2: LGHNA, YSLEER. V was clipped by 1 base and J by 8 bases, with 14 bases between them. The CDR3 has 14 residues. The CDR3 region has the DNA TGCGCCAGCAGCCAAGCCTGGGGGGAAGAAGGCTACACCTTC. This sequence encodes CASSQAWGEEGYTF.

The J gene is TRBJ2-1, the V gene TRBV18; 14 bases are shared with TRBD2. The CDR3 runs to 18 residues. From germline, CDR1 is KGHSH and CDR2 LQKENI. Unmatched junction bases numbered 9, after V lost 5 bases and J lost 3 bases. The CDR3 here is CASSSPGLAGEFYNEQFF. In DNA form, the CDR3 reads TGTGCCAGCTCATCTCCGGGACTAGCGGGAGAGTTCTACAATGAGCAGTTCTTC.

The CDR3 reads CASSADREQETQYF. The CDR3 region has the DNA TGTGCCAGCAGTGCTGACAGGGAGCAAGAGACCCAGTACTTC. The chain couples TRBV2 to TRBJ2-5; TRBD1 aligns across 7 bases. J was trimmed by 2 bases and V by 4 bases; bases with no gene match: 4. There are 14 residues in the CDR3. Germline V gene sequence: CDR1 SNHLY, CDR2 FYNNEI.

This chain joins TRBV5-1 and TRBJ2-3; D gene uncertain. The CDR3 length is 15 residues. V dropped 0 bases and J dropped 5 bases, with 13 bases sitting between them. Per germline, CDR1 SGHRS and CDR2 YFSETQ. The CDR3 loop reads CASSLGSGPGDTQYF. The CDR3 nucleotides read TGCGCCAGCAGCTTGGGATCTGGGCCCGGAGATACGCAGTATTTT. Full variable domain (missing parts from reference TRBV5-1 and TRBJ2-3): KAGVTQTPRYLIKTRGQQVTLSCSPISGHRSVSWYQQTPGQGLQFLFEYFSETQRNKGNFPGRFSGRQFSNSRSEMNVSTLELGDSALYLCASSLGSGPGDTQYFGPGTRLTVL.

The V call is TRBV5-4, the J call TRBJ2-3, with D unclear. Trimming shortened V by 0 bases and J by 2 bases, and 13 bases separated the two germline ends. The CDR3 covers 16 residues. Germline loops: CDR1 SGHNT, CDR2 YYREEE (reference sequence). CDR3 DNA: TGTGCCAGCAGCTTGGCGGGTAAAGGGATCACAGATACGCAGTATTTT. Translated: CASSLAGKGITDTQYF.

To note about this clone: Other DNA sequences in this specimen translate into the identical CDR3. V and J are TRBV11-2 and TRBJ2-5; no clear D gene. V was pared by 1 base and J by 5 bases, with 5 bases between. Germline CDR1 is SGHAT and CDR2 is FQNNGV. CDR3 length: 12 amino acids. CDR3 amino acids: CASSLVLETQYF. In DNA, the CDR3 is TGTGCCAGCAGCTTAGTATTGGAGACCCAGTACTTC.

V gene TRBV30 combines with J gene TRBJ2-1; 10 bases are shared with TRBD1. The CDR3 runs 17 residues. Trimming at V came to 5 bases and at J to 4 bases, leaving 14 bases not matched to a gene. The V gene's germline CDR1 is GTSNPN and CDR2 SVGIG (reference sequence). As DNA, the CDR3 is TGTGCCTGGGACGAATGGACCGGGACAGGGGCATACAATGAGCAGTTCTTC. Translation: CAWDEWTGTGAYNEQFF.

Written as DNA, the CDR3 is TGTGCCAGCTCCGTGGGGGGGGAGCAGTACTTC. Protein sequence: CASSVGGEQYF. The chain combines TRBV7-2 with TRBJ2-7; 7 bases are shared with TRBD2. This CDR3 comprises 11 residues. Germline V gene data show CDR1 as SGHTA and CDR2 as FQGNSA. V lost 8 bases, J lost 7 bases, and 5 bases stayed unmatched.

The gene calls are TRBV25-1 and TRBJ2-5; D unresolved. Germline CDR1 is MGHDK and CDR2 is SYGVNS. With 2 bases removed from V and 7 bases from J, the gap between germline ends came to 17 bases. This CDR3 comprises 15 residues. The CDR3 reads CASSENDPGPGTQYF. The CDR3 coding sequence is TGTGCCAGCAGTGAAAACGATCCGGGCCCGGGGACCCAGTACTTC. The full variable domain, completed using reference TRBV25-1 and TRBJ2-5, is EADIYQTPRYLVIGTGKKITLECSQTMGHDKMYWYQQDPGMELHLIHYSYGVNSTEKGDLSSESTVSRIRTEHFPLTLESARPSHTSQYLCASSENDPGPGTQYFGPGTRLLVL.

In its sample, this clone was seen once. V is TRBV7-2 and J is TRBJ2-3; TRBD2 aligns across 8 bases. Trimming at V came to 4 bases and at J to 8 bases, leaving 8 bases not matched to a gene. Germline CDR1 reads SGHTA; CDR2 reads FQGNSA. The CDR3 is made up of 14 amino acids. In DNA form, the CDR3 reads TGTGCCAGCAGCTGGAGCGGGAGCGACGGTACGCAGTATTTT. Translation: CASSWSGSDGTQYF.

The chain has TRBV7-6 and TRBJ1-6, with 8 bases identical to TRBD1. The CDR3 covers 13 residues. The V and J ends lost 3 bases and 9 bases, in that order; junction bases with no gene match: 1. Germline V gives CDR1 SGHVS, CDR2 FNYEAQ. CDR3: CASSLDRVSPLHF. CDR3 coding DNA: TGTGCCAGCAGCTTGGACAGGGTTTCACCCCTCCACTTT.

This rearrangement joins TRBV10-3 to TRBJ2-5, with a tentative D call TRBD2 (6 bases). Germline CDR1 reads ENHRY; CDR2 reads SYGVKD. This CDR3 spans 17 amino acids. V was pared by 5 bases and J by 3 bases, with 22 bases between. The CDR3 DNA sequence: TGTGCCATCAGTAGTTCGGTAGCGGAGGGGAGAGAAGAGACCCAGTACTTC. This translates into CAISSSVAEGREETQYF.

The gene calls are TRBV5-4 and TRBJ2-7; D not resolved. The CDR3 sequence is 15 residues long. The V end lost 2 bases, the J end lost 2 bases, and 14 bases lay between the germline ends. Germline CDR1 is SGHNT and CDR2 is YYREEE (reference sequence). CDR3 sequence: CASSFTTTPPYEQYF. The CDR3 DNA sequence: TGTGCCAGCAGCTTTACGACCACCCCCCCCTACGAGCAGTACTTC.

The chain carries TRBV28 and TRBJ2-4; D is ambiguous. CDR1 and CDR2 from the germline V gene are MDHEN and SYDVKM. The CDR3 has 20 amino acids. V lost 2 bases and J 4 bases, leaving 27 bases between the germline ends. The CDR3, as DNA: TGTGCCAGCAGTTTAGGGTCCGGGCCTTTCCTTCCAGGACGGAAAAACATTCAGTACTTC. Residues: CASSLGSGPFLPGRKNIQYF.

This clone was recorded only once. The V gene is TRBV6-5, the J gene TRBJ2-6; D call uncertain. This CDR3 comprises 14 residues. CDR1 and CDR2 (germline): MNHEY, SVGAGI. V was shortened by 6 bases and J by 0 bases, with 6 bases between the two germline ends. The CDR3 coding sequence is TGTGCCAGCAGACAGTTCTCTGGGGCCAACGTCCTGACTTTC. Protein product: CASRQFSGANVLTF.

This chain's CDR3 is CASSLTGLNEQFF. CDR3 DNA: TGTGCCAGCAGCTTAACAGGGCTGAATGAGCAGTTCTTC. The chain is built from TRBV7-9 and TRBJ2-1, with D possibly matching TRBD1 (6 bases). V lost 2 bases and J lost 7, with 9 bases in between. This CDR3 contains 13 residues. The germline CDR1 and CDR2 sequences are SEHNR and FQNEAQ (reference sequence).